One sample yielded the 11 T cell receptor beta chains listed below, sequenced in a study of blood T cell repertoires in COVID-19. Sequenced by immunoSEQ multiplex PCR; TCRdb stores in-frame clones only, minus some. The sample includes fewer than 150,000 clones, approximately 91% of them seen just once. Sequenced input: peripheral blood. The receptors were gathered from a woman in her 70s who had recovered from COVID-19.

As DNA, the CDR3 is TGTGCCAGCAGCTTATCCCGGACAGGCGGGGAGCTGTTTTTT. Its translation: CASSLSRTGGELFF. This rearrangement joins TRBV7-3 to TRBJ2-2; 7 bases align to TRBD1. CDR1 is SGHTA and CDR2 is FQGTGA in the germline V gene. V lost 2 bases, J lost 7 bases, and 4 bases stayed unmatched. The CDR3 runs 14 residues.

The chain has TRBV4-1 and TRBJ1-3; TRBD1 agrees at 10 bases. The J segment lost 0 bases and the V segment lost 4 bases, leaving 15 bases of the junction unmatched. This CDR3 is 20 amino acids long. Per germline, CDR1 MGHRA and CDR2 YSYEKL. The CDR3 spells CASSPVRWGQGRYSGNTIYF. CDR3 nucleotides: TGCGCCAGCAGCCCCGTTCGGTGGGGACAGGGGCGATACTCTGGAAACACCATATATTTT.

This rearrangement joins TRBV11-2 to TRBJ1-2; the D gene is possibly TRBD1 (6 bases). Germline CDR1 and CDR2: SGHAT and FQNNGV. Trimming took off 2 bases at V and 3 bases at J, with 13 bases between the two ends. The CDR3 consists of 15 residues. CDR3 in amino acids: CASSLQDSHYYGYTF. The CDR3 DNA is TGTGCCAGCAGCTTACAGGACAGTCATTACTATGGCTACACCTTC.

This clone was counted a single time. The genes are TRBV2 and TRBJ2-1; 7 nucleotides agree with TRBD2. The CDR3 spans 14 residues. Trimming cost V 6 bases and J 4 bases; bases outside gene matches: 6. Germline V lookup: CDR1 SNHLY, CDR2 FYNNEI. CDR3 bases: TGTGCCAGCAGGGCAGCGGGATTATACAATGAGCAGTTCTTC. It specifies CASRAAGLYNEQFF.

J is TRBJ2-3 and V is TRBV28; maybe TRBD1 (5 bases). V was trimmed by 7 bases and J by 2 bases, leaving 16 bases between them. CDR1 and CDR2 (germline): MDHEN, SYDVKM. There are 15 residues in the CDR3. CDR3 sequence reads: CASKGVGPFTDTQYF. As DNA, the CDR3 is TGTGCCAGCAAAGGAGTGGGGCCTTTCACAGATACGCAGTATTTT. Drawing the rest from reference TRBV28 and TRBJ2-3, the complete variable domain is DVKVTQSSRYLVKRTGEKVFLECVQDMDHENMFWYRQDPGLGLRLIYFSYDVKMKEKGDIPEGYSVSREKKERFSLILESASTNQTSMYLCASKGVGPFTDTQYFGPGTRLTVL.

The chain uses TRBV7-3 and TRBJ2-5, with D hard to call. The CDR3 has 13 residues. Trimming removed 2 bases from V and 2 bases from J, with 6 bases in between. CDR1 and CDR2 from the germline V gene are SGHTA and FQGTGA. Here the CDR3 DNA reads TGTGCCAGCAGCTTAGTTCAGCAAGAGACCCAGTACTTC. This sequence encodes CASSLVQQETQYF.

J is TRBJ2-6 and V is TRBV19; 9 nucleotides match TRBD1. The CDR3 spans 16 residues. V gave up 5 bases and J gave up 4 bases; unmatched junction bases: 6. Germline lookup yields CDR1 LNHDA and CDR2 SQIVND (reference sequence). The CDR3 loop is CASSLQGAGGANVLTF. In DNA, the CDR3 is TGTGCCAGTAGTTTACAGGGGGCTGGGGGGGCCAACGTCCTGACTTTC.

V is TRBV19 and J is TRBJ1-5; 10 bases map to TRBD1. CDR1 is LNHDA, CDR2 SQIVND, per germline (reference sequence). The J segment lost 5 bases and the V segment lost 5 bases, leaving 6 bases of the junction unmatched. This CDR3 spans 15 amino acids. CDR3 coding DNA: TGTGCCAGTAGTGTTCGGACAGGGGGGCATCAGCCCCAGCATTTT. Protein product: CASSVRTGGHQPQHF.

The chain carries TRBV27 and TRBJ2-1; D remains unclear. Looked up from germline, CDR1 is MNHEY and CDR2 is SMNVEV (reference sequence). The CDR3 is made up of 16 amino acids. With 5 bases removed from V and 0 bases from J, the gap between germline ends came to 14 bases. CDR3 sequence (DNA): TGTGCCAGCAGTGCGTTCAAGCAAAGCTCCTACAATGAGCAGTTCTTC. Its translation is CASSAFKQSSYNEQFF.

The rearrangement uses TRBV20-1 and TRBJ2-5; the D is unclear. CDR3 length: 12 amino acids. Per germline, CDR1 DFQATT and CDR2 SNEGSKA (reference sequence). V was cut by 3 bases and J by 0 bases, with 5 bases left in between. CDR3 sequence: CSASPYQETQYF. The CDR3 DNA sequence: TGCAGTGCTAGTCCCTACCAAGAGACCCAGTACTTC.

The CDR3 DNA sequence: TGTGCCAGCAGCCCCCGGACAGCCAATAATGAAAAACTGTTTTTT. Translating gives CASSPRTANNEKLFF. The V gene is TRBV6-5, the J gene TRBJ1-4, with a weak D call TRBD1 (6 bases). The ends were cut back, 6 bases at V and 4 bases at J, with 15 bases in the middle. Per germline, CDR1 MNHEY and CDR2 SVGAGI. The CDR3 has 15 amino acids.